The 5 T cell receptor beta chains given below trace back to one sample, sequenced in a study of response to subunit inactivated influenza vaccine. One entry per CDR3 protein, called by TCRdb with MiXCR from the RT-PCR reads. The data hold about 780,000 distinct CDR3 sequences, with about a fifth observed a single time. The material sequenced was PBMCs from blood, taken about 5 days after vaccination. The source is a man between 45 and 60 years old who received an inactivated influenza vaccine.

A few counts support this clonotype. The chain uses TRBV27 and TRBJ2-3, with D possibly called TRBD1 or TRBD2 (5 bases each). Germline V gene lookup returns CDR1 MNHEY and CDR2 SMNVEV (reference sequence). Trimming cost V 1 base and J 4 bases, with 18 bases left between them. There are 17 residues in the CDR3. CDR3 coding DNA: TGTGCCAGCAGTTTATTCGCCCCGGGGACGTTCGCAGATACGCAGTATTTT. Translation gives CASSLFAPGTFADTQYF.

A few counts support this clonotype. The chain links TRBV7-2 to TRBJ2-7, with 9 nucleotides matching TRBD2. The CDR3 is 15 amino acids. Trimming removed 5 bases from V and 0 bases from J; junction bases left unmatched: 5. The germline V gene has CDR1 SGHTA and CDR2 FQGNSA. In nucleotides, the CDR3 is TGTGCCAGCAGCCAGAGCGGGAGGCCCTCCTACGAGCAGTACTTC. Its translation is CASSQSGRPSYEQYF.

The chain joins TRBV15 to TRBJ2-1; 9 nucleotides align to TRBD1. V lost 2 bases, J lost 4 bases, and 9 bases stayed unmatched. Per the germline V gene, CDR1 is LNHNV and CDR2 is YYDKDF (reference sequence). The CDR3 runs 17 residues. CDR3 in amino acids: CATSRHRDRVNYNEQFF. For the CDR3, the DNA is TGTGCCACCAGCAGACACCGGGACAGGGTGAATTACAATGAGCAGTTCTTC.

In its sample, this clonotype was seen a few times. This rearrangement joins TRBV5-6 to TRBJ2-1; TRBD2 aligns across 8 bases. CDR1 is SGHDT, CDR2 YYEEEE, per germline. The CDR3 runs 16 residues. The junction had 10 bases not matched to a gene; V was cut back by 3 bases and J by 5 bases. The CDR3 protein is CASSYWFQRGNNEQFF. For the CDR3, the DNA is TGTGCCAGCAGCTATTGGTTCCAGCGGGGGAACAATGAGCAGTTCTTC.

The gene calls are TRBV29-1 and TRBJ2-7; TRBD2 might be the D (5 bases). Per germline, CDR1 SQVTM and CDR2 ANQGSEA. V was trimmed by 1 base and J by 2 bases, leaving 15 bases between them. The CDR3 length is 15 residues. The CDR3 region has the DNA TGCAGCGTTGAAGGGAGGCTCGGGCTGCCCTACGAGCAGTACTTC. This codes for CSVEGRLGLPYEQYF.